Shown below are 24 T cell receptor beta chains from a single sample sequenced in a study of neurological immune-mediated disorders. Using its own MiXCR run on the 5' RACE reads, TCRdb lists one record per CDR3 protein. Of approximately 70,000 distinct CDR3 sequences listed, about 5.1% are singletons. Sequencing was performed on PBMCs. The receptors were sampled from an older woman with multiple sclerosis.

This clonotype was observed many times. This sequence joins TRBV7-2 and TRBJ2-7; D possibly corresponds to TRBD2 (5 bases). The CDR3 has 14 residues. CDR1 and CDR2 (germline): SGHTA, FQGNSA. V was cut by 5 bases and J by 2 bases, with 13 bases left in between. The CDR3 protein is CASSILGKPYEQYF. CDR3 sequence (DNA): TGTGCCAGCAGCATACTCGGGAAACCCTACGAGCAGTACTTC.

This clonotype was observed once. An end of the junction does not agree with germline; a read error may underlie this. The V call is TRBV30, the J call TRBJ1-1; D remains ambiguous. The CDR3 loop spans 12 amino acids. Germline loops: CDR1 GTSNPN, CDR2 SVGIG (reference sequence). The CDR3 sequence: CDWSVGGPEAFF. For the CDR3, the DNA is TGTGACTGGAGTGTAGGAGGGCCTGAAGCTTTCTTT.

Ten or more counts support this clonotype. The V gene is TRBV18, the J gene TRBJ2-6; D might be TRBD1 (5 bases). This CDR3 contains 17 residues. V lost 3 bases and J lost 4, with 16 bases in between. CDR1 is KGHSH and CDR2 is LQKENI in the germline V gene. CDR3 nucleotide sequence: TGTGCCAGCTCACCGGTCCAAGGGGTCCCCGGGGCCAACGTCCTGACTTTC. This codes for CASSPVQGVPGANVLTF.

This clonotype appeared many times. The chain employs TRBV20-1 and TRBJ1-2; no firm D call. Trimming took 0 bases from V and 4 from J, leaving 6 bases between them. The CDR3 loop spans 12 amino acids. The germline V gene encodes CDR1 DFQATT and CDR2 SNEGSKA (reference sequence). CDR3 bases: TGCAGTGCTAGAGATAACGGCTATGGCTACACCTTC. Translation: CSARDNGYGYTF.

This clonotype was observed at least ten times. CDR3: CASSFVGGNTIYF. CDR3 DNA sequence: TGTGCCAGCAGCTTCGTTGGGGGAAACACCATATATTTT. This rearrangement joins TRBV5-5 to TRBJ1-3, with no clear D. Germline values: CDR1 SGHKS, CDR2 YYEKEE (reference sequence). The CDR3 contains 13 residues. V lost 2 bases and J lost 4, with 7 bases in between.

Many counts were recorded for this clonotype. V is TRBV5-1 and J is TRBJ2-6; D is undetermined. CDR3 length equals 13 residues. The V gene lost 5 bases and the J gene lost 1 base, with 4 bases spanning the gap. Germline values: CDR1 SGHRS, CDR2 YFSETQ. The CDR3 bases are TGCGCCAGCAGGACATCTGGGGCCAACGTCCTGACTTTC. It translates to CASRTSGANVLTF. Combining the CDR3 with reference TRBV5-1 and TRBJ2-6 gives the whole variable domain KAGVTQTPRYLIKTRGQQVTLSCSPISGHRSVSWYQQTPGQGLQFLFEYFSETQRNKGNFPGRFSGRQFSNSRSEMNVSTLELGDSALYLCASRTSGANVLTFGAGSRLTVL.

This clonotype was counted many times. V usage is TRBV5-1 and J usage is TRBJ2-1; D possibly corresponds to TRBD2 (6 bases). Trimming stripped 0 bases from V and 1 base from J, with 8 bases between. The CDR3 contains 15 residues. The V gene's germline CDR1 is SGHRS and CDR2 YFSETQ. CDR3 residues: CASSLVGLSYNEQFF. CDR3 sequence (DNA): TGCGCCAGCAGCTTGGTGGGACTGTCCTACAATGAGCAGTTCTTC. Using reference TRBV5-1 and TRBJ2-1 for the parts outside the CDR3, the full variable domain is KAGVTQTPRYLIKTRGQQVTLSCSPISGHRSVSWYQQTPGQGLQFLFEYFSETQRNKGNFPGRFSGRQFSNSRSEMNVSTLELGDSALYLCASSLVGLSYNEQFFGPGTRLTVL.

This clonotype occurred a few times. V is TRBV29-1 and J is TRBJ2-7, with 9 bases matching TRBD2. Looked up from germline, CDR1 is SQVTM and CDR2 is ANQGSEA. This CDR3 comprises 12 residues. The CDR3 DNA follows: TGCTCGGCGGGCGGGAGGGCAGTAGAGCAGTACTTC. Translating it yields CSAGGRAVEQYF.

This clonotype was found a few times. One end of the junction does not line up with germline, which may come from a read error. This rearrangement joins TRBV20-1 to TRBJ2-3; D gene unclear. CDR1 DFQATT and CDR2 SNEGSKA come from the germline V gene (reference sequence). The CDR3 is 13 amino acids. CDR3 in DNA: TGCAGTGATAGATCCATGGCGACAGATACGCAGTATTTT. Translating it yields CSDRSMATDTQYF.

Note on this clonotype: A much larger clone sits a single nucleotide away, making a read error possible. J is TRBJ1-5 and V is TRBV4-3; no firm D call. CDR1 LGHNA and CDR2 YSLEER come from the germline V gene. This CDR3 spans 15 amino acids. The CDR3 DNA reads as TGCGCCAGCAGCCAAGTGAACAGACCGGAGCAGCACCAGCATTTT. It is translated as CASSQVNRPEQHQHF.

This clonotype was counted at least ten times. Written as DNA, the CDR3 is TGCAGTGTTAAAGGCGGCGGCAATTACGAGCAGTACTTC. Protein product: CSVKGGGNYEQYF. The chain carries TRBV20-1 and TRBJ2-7; D unresolved. Germline loops: CDR1 DFQATT, CDR2 SNEGSKA (reference sequence). Trimming took off 7 bases at V and 4 bases at J, with 17 bases between the two ends. There are 13 residues in the CDR3.

This clonotype was detected many times. The chain recombines TRBV12-3 or TRBV12-4 with TRBJ1-1; 7 bases agree with TRBD1. The length of the CDR3 is 15 residues. J was trimmed by 7 bases and V by 5 bases; bases with no gene match: 13. The CDR3, as DNA: TGTGCCAGCAGTCCGGGACAGACAAAGTTGGATGAAGCTTTCTTT. Encoded protein: CASSPGQTKLDEAFF.

This clonotype has a count of ten or more. J is TRBJ2-1 and V is TRBV9; 7 positions agree with TRBD2. Germline assignment: CDR1 SGDLS and CDR2 YYNGEE. V shed 4 bases, J shed 3 bases, and the junction held 10 bases outside the gene matches. The length of the CDR3 is 16 residues. The CDR3 protein is CASSSTLAGLYNEQFF. CDR3 DNA: TGTGCCAGCAGCTCTACTTTAGCGGGTCTCTACAATGAGCAGTTCTTC.

This clonotype was found many times. The J gene is TRBJ1-2, the V gene TRBV11-2; the D is unclear. The CDR3 runs to 14 residues. Per germline, CDR1 SGHAT and CDR2 FQNNGV. The ends were cut back, 5 bases at V and 8 bases at J, with 18 bases in the middle. CDR3 in DNA: TGTGCCAGCAGCCCCACGCCAACGGGGATCGGCTACACCTTC. As protein: CASSPTPTGIGYTF.

This clonotype was counted at least ten times. The chain employs TRBV5-1 and TRBJ2-5, with D possibly being TRBD1 (5 bases). The germline gives CDR1 SGHRS, CDR2 YFSETQ. CDR3 length equals 15 residues. Deletions cut 1 base from V and 5 bases from J, with 15 bases between. CDR3 bases: TGCGCCAGCAGCTTGACCTCAGGGCACCCGGAGACCCAGTACTTC. It yields the protein CASSLTSGHPETQYF.

The rearrangement uses TRBV9 and TRBJ2-2; 10 bases are a match to TRBD2. V lost 5 bases and J lost 7; bases outside the gene matches: 2. CDR1 SGDLS and CDR2 YYNGEE come from the germline V gene. The CDR3 spans 13 residues. CDR3 nucleotide sequence: TGTGCCAGCAGAGGGACTAGCGTCGGGGAGCTGTTTTTT. Translated, it gives CASRGTSVGELFF.

This clonotype was picked up a small number of times. The chain has TRBV15 and TRBJ1-5, with D possibly being TRBD1 (5 bases). The CDR3 is 15 residues long. Germline CDR1 and CDR2: LNHNV and YYDKDF (reference sequence). V was trimmed by 0 bases and J by 2 bases, leaving 8 bases between them. The CDR3 DNA reads TGTGCCACCAGCAGAGATCCGGGGGGCAATCAGCCCCAGCATTTT. Its protein is CATSRDPGGNQPQHF.

This clonotype was picked up a small number of times. The genes are TRBV5-1 and TRBJ1-6; the D is unclear. The CDR3 sequence is 16 residues long. From germline, CDR1 is SGHRS and CDR2 YFSETQ. V lost 0 bases, J lost 7 bases, and 14 bases lay in between. The CDR3 loop reads CASSLGAGALNSPLHF. The CDR3 nucleotides are TGCGCCAGCAGCTTGGGCGCAGGCGCCCTAAATTCACCCCTCCACTTT.

The table lists this clonotype with many counts. The chain is built from TRBV29-1 and TRBJ2-1; the D gene is possibly TRBD1 (6 bases). Germline CDR1 is SQVTM and CDR2 is ANQGSEA. The CDR3 contains 11 residues. The ends were cut back, 6 bases at V and 5 bases at J, with 8 bases in the middle. The CDR3 spells CSVNRDNEQFF. The CDR3 DNA reads TGCAGCGTGAACAGGGACAATGAGCAGTTCTTC.

Of note for this clonotype: This may come from a read error, since a much larger clone is one base off. V and J are TRBV4-3 and TRBJ2-1, with TRBD2 matching 8 bases. V was pared by 0 bases and J by 0 bases, with 1 base of the junction left unmatched. Germline loops: CDR1 LGHNA, CDR2 YSLEER. This CDR3 comprises 16 residues. DNA of the CDR3: TGCGCCAGCAGCCAAGATAGCGGGACCTCCTACAATGAGCAGTTCTTC. Translated: CASSQDSGTSYNEQFF.

This clonotype was seen at least ten times. V is TRBV4-2 and J is TRBJ2-5; D tentatively fits TRBD1 or TRBD2 (7 bases each). Germline lookup yields CDR1 LGHNA and CDR2 YNFKEQ. Trimming took off 2 bases at V and 4 bases at J, with 14 bases between the two ends. CDR3 size: 15 residues. The CDR3: CASSQQGQRGETQYF. The CDR3 nucleotides read TGTGCCAGCAGCCAACAGGGACAGCGGGGAGAGACCCAGTACTTC.

Ten or more counts support this clonotype. This chain connects TRBV20-1 to TRBJ2-3; 9 bases are a match to TRBD2. Germline V lookup: CDR1 DFQATT, CDR2 SNEGSKA (reference sequence). V trimming: 0 bases; J trimming: 7 bases; junction bases outside the gene matches: 5. The CDR3 length is 14 residues. The CDR3 loop is CSAREREGSHTQYF. Written as DNA, the CDR3 is TGCAGTGCTAGAGAGCGGGAGGGCTCACATACGCAGTATTTT.

This clonotype was observed many times. The rearrangement joins TRBV11-2 to TRBJ1-1; TRBD1 agrees at 9 bases. V lost 4 bases to trimming and J lost 2 bases; unmatched junction nucleotides: 5. The CDR3 sequence is 15 residues long. In germline, CDR1 is SGHAT, CDR2 FQNNGV. As DNA, the CDR3 is TGTGCCAGCAGCTCGGACAGGGGTCGTAACACTGAAGCTTTCTTT. Translating gives CASSSDRGRNTEAFF.

This clonotype was seen repeatedly, ten times or more. The chain recombines TRBV20-1 with TRBJ2-2; 13 nucleotides line up with TRBD2. CDR1 and CDR2 from the germline V gene are DFQATT and SNEGSKA (reference sequence). Unmatched junction bases numbered 4, after V lost 4 bases and J lost 5 bases. This CDR3 contains 15 residues. The CDR3 sequence: CSATPGLAGTGELFF. The DNA for the CDR3 is TGCAGTGCTACTCCGGGACTAGCGGGGACCGGGGAGCTGTTTTTT.